Here is one T cell receptor beta chain with its context. In the original workflow: Estimation of nucleated cell counts was performed using reference gene primer amplification. The method was immunoSEQ multiplex PCR; TCRdb's version includes in-frame clones alone and lacks a portion of them. For V, J and clone size, that table is used; D and trimming come from the DNA. The sample holds 650,000 to 800,000 clones, about 87% seen once. The sample belongs to a study of blood T cell repertoires in COVID-19. Overall study context: The United States, Italy and Spain provided the acute and convalescent COVID-19 samples. In each case, the material was cDNA or gDNA derived from T cells, B-cell-depleted T cells, or PBMCs.

Germline CDR1 is GTSNPN and CDR2 is SVGIG (reference sequence). This CDR3 comprises 13 residues. V was pared by 3 bases and J by 4 bases, with 10 bases between. The sequence was collected from a woman under 30 with acute or convalescent COVID-19. This chain joins TRBV30 and TRBJ1-5; a weak D match, TRBD1 (6 bases). Sequencing input: peripheral blood. The CDR3 loop is CAWRAGVNQPQHF. In nucleotides, the CDR3 is TGTGCCTGGAGGGCAGGGGTTAATCAGCCCCAGCATTTT.